What follows are 27 T cell receptor beta chains derived from one specimen sequenced in a study of shared clonotypes between healthy human individuals. Clones were sequenced by immunoSEQ multiplex PCR, and TCRdb holds only the in-frame ones, with some missing. The sample lists 740,000 or so clones, around 73% seen once, with 1.5% to 2% in the top ten. The source material was memory CD4+ T cells sorted from blood. The subset is: CD45RA-negative fraction. These receptors came from a woman in her twenties or thirties in good health.

The CDR3 here is CACKGGSSTEAFF. For the CDR3, the DNA is TGTGCCTGTAAAGGAGGGTCCTCCACTGAAGCTTTCTTT. This rearrangement joins TRBV30 to TRBJ1-1; the D is unclear. From germline, CDR1 is GTSNPN and CDR2 SVGIG (reference sequence). V dropped 6 bases and J dropped 4 bases, with 15 bases sitting between them. This CDR3 has 13 residues.

The chain couples TRBV9 to TRBJ2-1; no definite D call. Trimming took 4 bases from V and 4 from J, leaving 9 bases between them. Germline CDR1 is SGDLS and CDR2 is YYNGEE. This CDR3 spans 13 amino acids. CDR3: CASSPKVYNEQFF. Here the CDR3 DNA reads TGTGCCAGCAGCCCCAAGGTTTACAATGAGCAGTTCTTC.

The chain carries TRBV30 and TRBJ1-2; possibly TRBD1 for D (5 bases). CDR3 size: 12 residues. The V gene lost 5 bases and the J gene lost 2 bases, with 9 bases spanning the gap. Germline V CDR1 and CDR2: GTSNPN, SVGIG (reference sequence). The CDR3 DNA is TGTGCCTGGGGGGGAGGGAACTATGGCTACACCTTC. Encoded protein: CAWGGGNYGYTF.

This sequence joins TRBV5-1 and TRBJ2-7; the D gene is possibly TRBD2 (6 bases). This CDR3 region has 15 residues. Germline CDR1 and CDR2: SGHRS and YFSETQ. Trimming left V 0 bases short and J 1 base short, with 11 bases between. The CDR3 DNA sequence: TGCGCCAGCAGCTTGGAGGGGCTAGCGTCCTACGAGCAGTACTTC. Protein: CASSLEGLASYEQYF.

The chain uses TRBV27 and TRBJ2-1, with D possibly matching TRBD1 (6 bases). The germline V gene has CDR1 MNHEY and CDR2 SMNVEV (reference sequence). The CDR3 contains 15 residues. Trimming stripped 0 bases from V and 4 bases from J, with 10 bases between. The CDR3 protein is CASSLSGAGYNEQFF. CDR3 nucleotides: TGTGCCAGCAGTTTATCGGGGGCAGGGTACAATGAGCAGTTCTTC.

The chain employs TRBV19 and TRBJ2-6; D is undetermined. V lost 7 bases to trimming and J lost 2 bases, with 9 bases between them. CDR3 size: 14 residues. Germline V CDR1 and CDR2: LNHDA, SQIVND (reference sequence). The CDR3 loop reads CASKPPAGANVLTF. The CDR3 DNA sequence: TGTGCCAGTAAACCGCCGGCTGGGGCCAACGTCCTGACTTTC.

The chain is built from TRBV27 and TRBJ1-2, with 7 nucleotides matching TRBD1. CDR3 length equals 12 residues. Germline lookup yields CDR1 MNHEY and CDR2 SMNVEV (reference sequence). Trimming cost V 8 bases and J 3 bases; bases outside gene matches: 3. The chain's CDR3 is CASRRGDYGYTF. The CDR3 coding sequence is TGTGCCAGCCGCAGGGGGGACTATGGCTACACCTTC.

This clone was counted a single time. This chain uses TRBV6-5 with TRBJ2-7, with TRBD2 matching 9 bases. The CDR3 covers 14 residues. Looked up from germline, CDR1 is MNHEY and CDR2 is SVGAGI. V lost 4 bases and J lost 3; bases outside the gene matches: 4. CDR3 DNA sequence: TGTGCCAGCAGTTTATTTAGCGGGAGCTACGAGCAGTACTTC. This translates into CASSLFSGSYEQYF.

As regards this clone: The sample contains more than one DNA sequence encoding this CDR3. This chain joins TRBV5-4 and TRBJ2-5; D gene unclear. The CDR3 is made up of 13 amino acids. V shed 2 bases and J shed 1 base, with 6 bases lying between them. Germline V gene sequence: CDR1 SGHNT, CDR2 YYREEE (reference sequence). The CDR3 DNA reads as TGTGCCAGCAGCTTAGCAGTCCAAGAGACCCAGTACTTC. It codes for CASSLAVQETQYF.

This clone was seen repeatedly, ten times or more. The J gene is TRBJ1-1, the V gene TRBV2; the match to TRBD1 covers 8 bases. CDR3 length: 15 residues. The trim removed 6 bases at V and 1 base at J, leaving 7 bases unmatched. Germline CDR1 reads SNHLY; CDR2 reads FYNNEI. The CDR3 spells CASRETGESNTEAFF. Here the CDR3 DNA reads TGTGCCAGCAGAGAGACAGGGGAGTCGAACACTGAAGCTTTCTTT.

The rearrangement uses TRBV28 and TRBJ2-1; TRBD2 matches at 11 bases. Germline V CDR1 and CDR2: MDHEN, SYDVKM. Unmatched junction bases numbered 9, after V lost 6 bases and J lost 5 bases. The CDR3 is 16 amino acids. CDR3 in DNA: TGTGCCAGCAGGGAAGGGACTAGCGGAAATCACAATGAGCAGTTCTTC. Its protein product is CASREGTSGNHNEQFF.

In this sample, this clone turned up once. The chain carries TRBV25-1 and TRBJ2-7; unclear D gene. V was shortened by 3 bases and J by 6 bases, with 24 bases between the two germline ends. Per germline, CDR1 MGHDK and CDR2 SYGVNS. The length of the CDR3 is 17 residues. The chain's CDR3 is CASSDPGGEVNVIEQYF. CDR3 coding DNA: TGTGCCAGCAGTGACCCGGGTGGTGAGGTTAATGTGATCGAGCAGTACTTC.

The gene calls are TRBV5-1 and TRBJ1-1; 7 bases agree with TRBD1. Unmatched junction bases numbered 11, after V lost 3 bases and J lost 6 bases. The CDR3 runs 15 residues. Looked up from germline, CDR1 is SGHRS and CDR2 is YFSETQ. CDR3 bases: TGCGCCAGCAGCTCGGGTCACAGGGGTGTCCCTGAAGCTTTCTTT. This translates into CASSSGHRGVPEAFF. The full variable domain, completed using reference TRBV5-1 and TRBJ1-1, is KAGVTQTPRYLIKTRGQQVTLSCSPISGHRSVSWYQQTPGQGLQFLFEYFSETQRNKGNFPGRFSGRQFSNSRSEMNVSTLELGDSALYLCASSSGHRGVPEAFFGQGTRLTVV.

Note on this clone: Relative to the germline gene, one junction end is altered; a read error may explain this. The chain employs TRBV18 and TRBJ1-1; D uncertain. This CDR3 contains 17 residues. From germline, CDR1 is KGHSH and CDR2 LQKENI. DNA of the CDR3: TGTGCCAGCTCACCACCAGGAGACTACAATAAGCTTTCCCCTGGCGGCTTT. As protein: CASSPPGDYNKLSPGGF. Drawing the rest from reference TRBV18 and TRBJ1-1, the complete variable domain is NAGVMQNPRHLVRRRGQEARLRCSPMKGHSHVYWYRQLPEEGLKFMVYLQKENIIDESGMPKERFSAEFPKEGPSILRIQQVVRGDSAAYFCASSPPGDYNKLSPGGFGQGTRLTVV.

J is TRBJ1-2 and V is TRBV29-1; 7 positions match TRBD1. V was clipped by 4 bases and J by 3 bases; unmatched bases: 2. This CDR3 is built from 12 residues. CDR1 and CDR2 from the germline V gene are SQVTM and ANQGSEA. The CDR3: CSVGQGDYGYTF. DNA of the CDR3: TGCAGCGTTGGACAGGGAGACTATGGCTACACCTTC.

The chain joins TRBV28 to TRBJ2-3, with TRBD2 as a possible D gene (7 bases). The V gene lost 0 bases and the J gene lost 4 bases, with 14 bases spanning the gap. Germline assignment: CDR1 MDHEN and CDR2 SYDVKM. This CDR3 contains 16 residues. For the CDR3, the DNA is TGTGCCAGCAGTTTATGGGCGGGGGCCAGATCAGATACGCAGTATTTT. It encodes CASSLWAGARSDTQYF.

The V gene is TRBV7-6, the J gene TRBJ2-1; D remains ambiguous. The germline V gene encodes CDR1 SGHVS and CDR2 FNYEAQ. The CDR3 runs 18 residues. With 5 bases removed from V and 8 bases from J, the gap between germline ends came to 28 bases. In nucleotides, the CDR3 is TGTGCCAGCAGCCCATCCGCCCCTTGGGCCTCAAGCTCAGATGAGCAGTTCTTC. Protein product: CASSPSAPWASSSDEQFF.

The chain joins TRBV30 to TRBJ1-6; maybe TRBD1 (5 bases). Germline V gene sequence: CDR1 GTSNPN, CDR2 SVGIG (reference sequence). CDR3 length: 13 residues. The V gene lost 5 bases and the J gene lost 7 bases, with 12 bases spanning the gap. CDR3 loop: CAWSLGGNSPLHF. CDR3 coding DNA: TGTGCCTGGTCCCTGGGGGGAAATTCACCCCTCCACTTT.

The chain recombines TRBV12-5 with TRBJ2-1; 7 bases match TRBD2. Germline lookup yields CDR1 LGHNT and CDR2 FRNRAP. This CDR3 contains 19 residues. J lost 5 bases, V lost 0 bases, and 16 bases had no gene match. The DNA of the CDR3 is TGTGCTAGTGGTTTGGTACTGAGCCGTGGGGCGGGAGAGCACAATGAGCAGTTCTTC. Translating it yields CASGLVLSRGAGEHNEQFF.

The V gene is TRBV27, the J gene TRBJ2-7; D tentatively reads TRBD1 or TRBD2 (6 bases each). Trimming took off 1 base at V and 5 bases at J, with 21 bases between the two ends. CDR3 length equals 17 residues. Germline assignment: CDR1 MNHEY and CDR2 SMNVEV (reference sequence). The CDR3 nucleotides are TGTGCCAGCAGTTTATTCAGCGGCGGGACAACAAGCCACGAGCAGTACTTC. It is translated as CASSLFSGGTTSHEQYF.

The chain recombines TRBV6-1 with TRBJ2-3, with D tentatively TRBD2 (5 bases). V was pared by 7 bases and J by 8 bases, with 16 bases between. CDR3 length: 13 amino acids. Looked up from germline, CDR1 is MNHNS and CDR2 is SASEGT. The CDR3 sequence: CASINRGGSTQYF. In DNA form, the CDR3 reads TGTGCCAGCATTAATCGAGGTGGGAGTACGCAGTATTTT.

In this sample, this clone turned up once. The rearrangement joins TRBV5-1 to TRBJ2-3, with D hard to call. The germline V gene has CDR1 SGHRS and CDR2 YFSETQ. Between the trimmed V and J ends, which lost 7 bases and 0 bases, there was a span of 12 bases. The CDR3 loop spans 14 amino acids. CDR3 region: CASFLGPSTDTQYF. The DNA for the CDR3 is TGCGCCAGCTTCCTAGGACCTAGCACAGATACGCAGTATTTT.

This clone was found a few times. V is TRBV20-1 and J is TRBJ1-5; TRBD1 might be the D (6 bases). Looked up from germline, CDR1 is DFQATT and CDR2 is SNEGSKA (reference sequence). The CDR3 totals 11 residues. Between the trimmed V and J ends, which lost 6 bases and 6 bases, there was a span of 9 bases. CDR3 in amino acids: CSARGSQPQHF. DNA of the CDR3: TGCAGTGCCAGGGGTAGTCAGCCCCAGCATTTT.

The chain combines TRBV15 with TRBJ1-1, with D possibly matching TRBD1 (5 bases). The germline V and J ends were trimmed by 3 bases and 2 bases, with 16 bases remaining between them. Germline loops: CDR1 LNHNV, CDR2 YYDKDF (reference sequence). The CDR3 spans 16 residues. The CDR3 DNA reads TGTGCCACCAGCAGGGGGAGGGGAAAGGGAAACACTGAAGCTTTCTTT. The encoded protein is CATSRGRGKGNTEAFF.

This clone occurred a few times. The chain recombines TRBV29-1 with TRBJ1-2, with 9 bases aligning to TRBD1. This CDR3 has 13 amino acids. The germline V gene encodes CDR1 SQVTM and CDR2 ANQGSEA. J was trimmed by 0 bases and V by 7 bases; bases with no gene match: 3. CDR3 sequence reads: CSGGQGTNYGYTF. The CDR3 DNA follows: TGCAGCGGAGGACAGGGGACTAACTATGGCTACACCTTC.

The chain couples TRBV7-9 to TRBJ2-2; 8 bases fit TRBD1. V shed 6 bases, J shed 2 bases, and the junction held 8 bases outside the gene matches. From germline, CDR1 is SEHNR and CDR2 FQNEAQ (reference sequence). CDR3 length: 16 residues. CDR3 in amino acids: CASRARTGQNTGELFF. In DNA form, the CDR3 reads TGTGCCAGCAGGGCCAGGACAGGGCAAAACACCGGGGAGCTGTTTTTT. The whole variable domain, remainder taken from reference TRBV7-9 and TRBJ2-2, is DTGVSQNPRHKITKRGQNVTFRCDPISEHNRLYWYRQTLGQGPEFLTYFQNEAQLEKSRLLSDRFSAERPKGSFSTLEIQRTEQGDSAMYLCASRARTGQNTGELFFGEGSRLTVL.

This rearrangement joins TRBV28 to TRBJ2-3, with a weak D call TRBD2 (5 bases). This CDR3 spans 15 amino acids. V lost 0 bases and J 1 base, leaving 8 bases between the germline ends. Germline CDR1 reads MDHEN; CDR2 reads SYDVKM. The DNA for the CDR3 is TGTGCCAGCAGTTTATGGGACTCTCGCACAGATACGCAGTATTTT. Amino acids: CASSLWDSRTDTQYF.